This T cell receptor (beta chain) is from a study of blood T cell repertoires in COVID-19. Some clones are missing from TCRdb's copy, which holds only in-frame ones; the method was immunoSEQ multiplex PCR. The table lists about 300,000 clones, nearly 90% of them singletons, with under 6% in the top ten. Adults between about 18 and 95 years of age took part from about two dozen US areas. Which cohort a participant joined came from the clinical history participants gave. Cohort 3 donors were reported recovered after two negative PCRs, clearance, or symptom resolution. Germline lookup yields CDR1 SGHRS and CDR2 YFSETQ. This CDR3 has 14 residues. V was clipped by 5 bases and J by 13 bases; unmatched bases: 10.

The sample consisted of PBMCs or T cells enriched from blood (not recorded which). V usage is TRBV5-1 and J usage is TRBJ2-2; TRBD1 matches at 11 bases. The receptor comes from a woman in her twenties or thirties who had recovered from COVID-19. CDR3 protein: CASRRGQGAGTLFF. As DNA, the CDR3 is TGCGCCAGCAGGAGAGGACAGGGGGCGGGCACGCTGTTTTTT.